This T cell receptor (beta chain) emerged from a study of cytomegalovirus exposure and HLA in healthy donors. Study-wide points: HLA-A and HLA-B allele assignments for most subjects were reportedly predicted accurately using TCR beta sequences.

Comment on this clone: What it binds is not known.

The CDR3 runs to 14 residues. Germline assignment: CDR1 SGHRS and CDR2 YFSETQ. V lost 4 bases and J lost 1; bases outside the gene matches: 4. 60 Vbeta and 13 Jbeta primers were used in PCR. Profiling relied on immunoSEQ multiplex PCR, and the TCRdb table lists in-frame clones only, not all of them. The table records around 100,000 clones, 65% to 85% of them present only once. Material for sequencing was PBMCs. The chain recombines TRBV5-1 with TRBJ2-7, with 8 positions matching TRBD1. This TCR was sampled from a man aged 50 to 60 in good health and CMV-seropositive. The CDR3 region has the DNA TGCGCCAGCAGCCCAGGGGGCGATTCCTACGAGCAGTACTTC. Protein: CASSPGGDSYEQYF.